This entry is about one T cell receptor beta chain. Its target is not known. The data stem from a study of cytomegalovirus exposure and HLA in healthy donors. Findings and caveats of the study: Common viral pathogens seemed, in a later analysis, to connect with several of the most significant clusters. The authors excluded some V segments, including TRBV6-2 and TRBV6-3, as indistinguishable. Data from an earlier analysis indicated that most TCR beta V segments were productive either about 87% or about 30% of the time. Later analysis reportedly placed an Asian-associated ancestry cluster below the roughly 600-donor mean in N-insertions.

The V and J ends lost 6 bases and 3 bases, in that order; junction bases with no gene match: 18. The germline V gene encodes CDR1 SNHLY and CDR2 FYNNEI. The CDR3 is made up of 19 amino acids. PCR amplification relied on 60 Vbeta primers (plus 13 Jbeta primers). The data were produced by immunoSEQ multiplex PCR, yet TCRdb's version contains in-frame clones alone and is incomplete. The table shows 200,000 or so clones, with less than 85% occurring only once. The clonotype was recovered from a man younger than 35 in good health and CMV-seronegative. The rearrangement joins TRBV2 to TRBJ2-3; 10 bases map to TRBD2. Sequenced sample: PBMCs. This CDR3 is CASSVALKREGQVTDTQYF. The CDR3 DNA reads as TGTGCCAGCAGCGTAGCCTTAAAGCGGGAGGGCCAAGTGACAGATACGCAGTATTTT.